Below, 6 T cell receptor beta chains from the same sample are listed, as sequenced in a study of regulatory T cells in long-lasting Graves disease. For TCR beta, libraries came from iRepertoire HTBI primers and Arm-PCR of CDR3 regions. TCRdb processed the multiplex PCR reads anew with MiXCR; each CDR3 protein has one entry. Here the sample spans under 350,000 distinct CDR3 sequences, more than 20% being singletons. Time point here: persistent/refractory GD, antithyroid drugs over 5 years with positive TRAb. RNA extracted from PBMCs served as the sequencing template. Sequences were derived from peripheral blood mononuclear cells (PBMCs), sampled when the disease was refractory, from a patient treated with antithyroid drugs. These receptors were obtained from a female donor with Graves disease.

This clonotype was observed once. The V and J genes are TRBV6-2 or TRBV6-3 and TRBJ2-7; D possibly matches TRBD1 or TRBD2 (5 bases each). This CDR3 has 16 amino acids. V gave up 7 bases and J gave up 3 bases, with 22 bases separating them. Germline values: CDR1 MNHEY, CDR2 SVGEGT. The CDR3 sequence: CASNPRGRLVNYEQYF. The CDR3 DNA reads TGTGCCAGCAACCCCCGGGGCAGGCTGGTAAACTACGAGCAGTACTTC.

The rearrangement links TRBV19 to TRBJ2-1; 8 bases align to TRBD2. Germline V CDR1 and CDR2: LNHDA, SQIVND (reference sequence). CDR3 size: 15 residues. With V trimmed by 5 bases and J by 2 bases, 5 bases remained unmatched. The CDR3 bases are TGTGCCAGTAGTCTCCTAGCGGGTACCTACAATGAGCAGTTCTTC. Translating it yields CASSLLAGTYNEQFF.

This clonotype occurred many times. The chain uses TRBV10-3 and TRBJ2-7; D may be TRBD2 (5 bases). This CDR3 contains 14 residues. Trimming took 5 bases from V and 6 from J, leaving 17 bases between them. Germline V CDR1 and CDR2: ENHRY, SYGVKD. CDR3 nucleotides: TGTGCCATCAGTTCAAGAAATCAAGGACTCGAGCAGTACTTC. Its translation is CAISSRNQGLEQYF.

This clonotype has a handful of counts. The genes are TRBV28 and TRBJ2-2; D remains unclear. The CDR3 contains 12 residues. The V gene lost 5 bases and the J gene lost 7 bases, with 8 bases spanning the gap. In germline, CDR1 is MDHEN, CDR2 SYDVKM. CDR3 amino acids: CASSRLDGELFF. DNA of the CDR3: TGTGCCAGCAGTCGTCTCGACGGGGAGCTGTTTTTT.

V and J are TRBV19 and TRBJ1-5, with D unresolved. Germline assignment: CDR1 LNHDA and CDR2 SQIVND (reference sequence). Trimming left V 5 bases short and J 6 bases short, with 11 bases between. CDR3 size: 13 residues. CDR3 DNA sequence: TGTGCCAGTAGTTCCGGGCGTGGTCAGCCCCAGCATTTT. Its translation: CASSSGRGQPQHF. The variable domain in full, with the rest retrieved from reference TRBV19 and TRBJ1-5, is DGGITQSPKYLFRKEGQNVTLSCEQNLNHDAMYWYRQDPGQGLRLIYYSQIVNDFQKGDIAEGYSVSREKKESFPLTVTSAQKNPTAFYLCASSSGRGQPQHFGDGTRLSIL.

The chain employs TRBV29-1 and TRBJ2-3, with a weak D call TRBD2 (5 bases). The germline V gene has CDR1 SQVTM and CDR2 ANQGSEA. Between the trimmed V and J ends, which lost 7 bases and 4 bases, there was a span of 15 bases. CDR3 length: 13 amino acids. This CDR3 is CSALGMRADTQYF. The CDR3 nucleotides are TGCAGCGCTCTGGGGATGAGGGCAGATACGCAGTATTTT.